This TCR beta chain stems from a study of control samples from healthy donors and cancer patients. Trimming pared 6 bases from V and 0 bases from J, leaving 9 bases between. CDR1 MNHEY and CDR2 SVGAGI come from the germline V gene. The CDR3 loop spans 14 amino acids. Assay used: immunoSEQ multiplex PCR; TCRdb lists only in-frame clones, some missing. The sample shows about 130,000 clones, approximately 92% of them seen only once. The chain uses TRBV6-5 and TRBJ1-5, with D perhaps TRBD1 (6 bases). This clonotype was sampled from a man older than 75 with head and neck cancer. Material for sequencing was PBMCs. The CDR3, as DNA: TGTGCCAGCAGACAGGGCCTTAGCAATCAGCCCCAGCATTTT. It encodes CASRQGLSNQPQHF.